This TCR beta chain stems from a study of circulating and synovial CD4+ cells in juvenile arthritis (dated by TCRdb to 2014 to 2015). Some background on the complete study: Within each patient, the study compared the TCRbeta CDR3 repertoires of three groups: circulating HLA-DR+ CD4 T cells, bulk blood CD4 T cells, and synovial CD4 T cells. The goal of the repertoire sequencing was to confirm that synovial clonotypes were enriched in a circulating synovial-like CD4 T cell subset. The study at large found these results: Because T cell genome counts differed by at least an order of magnitude between CPL and bulk blood CD4 samples, sample-size effects were addressed. Circulating pathogenic-like lymphocytes were found to cluster with synovial T cells, and a substantially higher fraction of CDR3 sequences was shared with synovium by circulating pathogenic-like lymphocytes than by bulk blood. The difference between circulating pathogenic-like lymphocytes and bulk blood T cells was not detected by traditional Vbeta family usage analysis. Since overlap with synovium went up as sequencing depth increased, the measured fractions of shared clonotypes likely underestimated the full repertoire overlap. Synovial and circulating pathogenic-like lymphocyte repertoires were less diverse than bulk blood CD4 repertoires, and some CPL samples were as oligoclonal as synovium.

The library was obtained by the immunoSEQ multiplex PCR assay. TCRbeta CDR3 sequencing was performed as a commercial service by an external provider. The study's processing was this. Productive nucleotide sequences and amino acid sequences obtained through in silico translation were used in the analyses. Diversity was measured as Renyi entropy over a range of alpha values, and the median of 200 repeated subsamples was taken to equalise sample size. Pairwise repertoire distance was calculated as one minus the Chao-modified Jaccard index to correct for under-sampling and was used for clustering. Frequency-weighted overlap with synovial clonotypes was computed over 200 sample sizes, 200 draws without replacement each, and reported at the smaller sample's size. Held by TCRdb, this immuneACCESS table contains in-frame sequences only and omits some clones. Under half of the omission traces to an unresolved V gene where checked; the cause of the rest is unknown. V and J calls and clone size are copied from that table; D and trimming were computed from the DNA. The sample table shows tens of thousands of clones, and just over 90% are seen once. Of the sample, approximately 2.9% is held by the ten largest clones.

The sequenced samples were obtained from patients with active juvenile idiopathic arthritis. Right after thawing, the cells went straight into sorting, and Live/Dead Fixable Near-IR Stain was used to exclude dead cells. On this clone itself: Its antigen specificity is not known. It has no much larger one-base neighbor in the sample; base qualities were not kept.

This receptor was identified in a human donor with juvenile idiopathic arthritis. Sequencing was carried out using CD4+ T cells from blood.

The encoded CDR3 is CASSDYRYSYEQYF. The nucleotides are TGTGCCAGCAGTGATTATCGGTATTCCTACGAGCAGTACTTC. The chain is made from TRBV2 and TRBJ2-7; the D gene assignment is ambiguous. The germline V gene yields SNHLY for CDR1 and FYNNEI for CDR2. The CDR3 contains 14 residues, cysteine and phenylalanine counted. Solely the CDR3 DNA is kept, with 42 bases framed from the first base. At the junction V is shortened by 3 bases and J by 1 base, with 10 bases in between.